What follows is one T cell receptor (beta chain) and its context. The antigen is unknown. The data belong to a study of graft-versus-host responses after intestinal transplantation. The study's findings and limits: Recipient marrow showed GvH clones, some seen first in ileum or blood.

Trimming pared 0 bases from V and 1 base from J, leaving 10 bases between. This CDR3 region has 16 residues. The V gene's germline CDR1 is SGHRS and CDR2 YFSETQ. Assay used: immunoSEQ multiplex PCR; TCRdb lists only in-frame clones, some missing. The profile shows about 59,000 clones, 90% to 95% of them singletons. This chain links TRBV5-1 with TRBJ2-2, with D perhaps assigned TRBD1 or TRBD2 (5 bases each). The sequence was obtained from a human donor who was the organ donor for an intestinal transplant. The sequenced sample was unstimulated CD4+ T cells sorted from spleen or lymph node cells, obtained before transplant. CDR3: CASSLGGILNTGELFF. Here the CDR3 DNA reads TGCGCCAGCAGCTTGGGGGGGATCCTGAACACCGGGGAGCTGTTTTTT.